This T cell receptor (beta chain) was captured by sequencing in a study of OX40 agonist ivuxolimab in advanced cancers. A note on the overall study: Ivuxolimab, which targeted the costimulatory receptor OX40 (CD134), was an agonistic, fully human IgG2 monoclonal antibody. Intravenous ivuxolimab was administered to patients every 2 weeks at six dose levels: 0.01, 0.1, 0.3, 1.5, 3 and 10 mg/kg. Of the roughly 50 dose-escalation patients, hepatocellular carcinoma was present in around 19, melanoma in approximately 15, renal cell carcinoma in 9 and head and neck cancer in 9. A male proportion of nearly 85% and a mean age of approximately 61 years, ranging from roughly 23 to 79, were recorded for the dose-escalation cohort. Patients were allowed to have had prior anti-PD-1, anti-PD-L1 or anti-CTLA-4 therapy, and approximately 40% of the dose-escalation patients had previously received checkpoint inhibitors. Three dose-escalation patients achieved partial responses, one with hepatocellular carcinoma and two with cutaneous melanoma. Peripheral TCRbeta sequencing was intended to test whether TCR sequence diversity was altered and clonal T-cell expansion was caused by ivuxolimab. The paper covers the monotherapy dose-escalation part of the phase I ivuxolimab trial, which included N of about 50 patients.

Worth noting for this clone: Its antigen has not been determined. Nothing much larger sits one base from this clone, and base qualities are not available.

The trial excluded patients who had a history of autoimmune disease or who were on systemic immunosuppression. In every dose cohort, peripheral blood was drawn for TCR sequencing at baseline, cycle 4 day 1, and cycle 7 day 1. The samples were drawn from a first-in-human, open-label, multicenter phase I dose-escalation trial of ivuxolimab. Adults with locally advanced or metastatic melanoma, renal cell, hepatocellular, or head and neck squamous cell carcinoma were enrolled in the trial. Before TCR sequencing, CD4+ and CD8+ T cells were separately sorted from peripheral blood. Genomic DNA was isolated from the sorted cells so that the TCRbeta CDR3 region could be sequenced. The immunoSEQ Assay was used for sequencing of TCRbeta CDR3 regions. TCRdb took over this immuneACCESS table, retaining in-frame rearrangements with V and J assigned. Such tables are incomplete; in checked studies, under half of the missing clones stem from an unresolved V gene, and the remainder is unexplained. The sample table shows almost 50,000 clones, and about 85% are seen once. The top ten constitute over 50% of the sample.

Here V drops 4 bases and J drops 3 bases, and the junction holds 3 bases not matched to any gene. From a lookup of the germline V gene, CDR1 and CDR2 are SGHDT and YYEEEE. Taken from cysteine to phenylalanine, the CDR3 has 15 residues. Of the read, only the CDR3 DNA is kept; its 45 bases are in frame from base 1. Broad study findings and their caveats: Partial responders in the 0.1-3.0 mg/kg groups had among the lowest normalized peripheral clonal expansion, especially among CD8+ T cells. Which antigens the clonally expanded peripheral T cells were specific for was not determined. After ivuxolimab, CD8+ T cells had more expanded clones than CD4+ T cells on average. At doses from 0.1 to 3.0 mg/kg, clonal expansion was seen in both CD4+ and CD8+ blood T cells between baseline and week 6. Low levels of normalized T-cell clonal expansion were also seen in some patients who did not respond.

This sequence was found in an adult with an advanced solid tumor such as melanoma, head and neck, liver or kidney cancer. The source material was CD4+ or CD8+ T cells sorted from blood, sampled in a trial of the OX40 agonist ivuxolimab. The receptor chain draws on TRBV5-6 and TRBJ1-5; the central 11 bases match TRBD1. DNA sequence: TGTGCCAGCAGCCGGACAGGGGGCATCAATCAGCCCCAGCATTTT. The resulting protein is CASSRTGGINQPQHF.